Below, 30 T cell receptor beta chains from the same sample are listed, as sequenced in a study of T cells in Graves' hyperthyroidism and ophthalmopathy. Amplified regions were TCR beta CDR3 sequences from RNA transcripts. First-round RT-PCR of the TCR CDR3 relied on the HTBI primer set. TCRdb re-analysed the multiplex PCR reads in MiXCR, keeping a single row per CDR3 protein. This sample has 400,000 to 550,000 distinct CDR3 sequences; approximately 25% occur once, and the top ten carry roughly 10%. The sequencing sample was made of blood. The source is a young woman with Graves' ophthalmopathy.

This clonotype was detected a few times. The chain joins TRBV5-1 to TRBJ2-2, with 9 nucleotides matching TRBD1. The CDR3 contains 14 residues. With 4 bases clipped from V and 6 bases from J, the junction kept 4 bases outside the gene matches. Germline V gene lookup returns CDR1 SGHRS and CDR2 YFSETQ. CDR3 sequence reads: CASSDDRGAGELFF. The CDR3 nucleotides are TGCGCCAGCAGCGACGACAGGGGGGCCGGGGAGCTGTTTTTT.

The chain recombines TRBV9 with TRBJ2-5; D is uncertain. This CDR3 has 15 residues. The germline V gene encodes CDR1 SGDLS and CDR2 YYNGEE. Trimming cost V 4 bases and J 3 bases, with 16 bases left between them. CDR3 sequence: CASSLRTRPEETQYF. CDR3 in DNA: TGTGCCAGCAGCCTCCGGACGCGTCCCGAAGAGACCCAGTACTTC.

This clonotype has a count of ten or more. In nucleotides, the CDR3 is TGTGCCAGTAAACGAACGGCGGAGACCGGGGAGCTGTTTTTT. Its protein is CASKRTAETGELFF. This rearrangement joins TRBV7-2 to TRBJ2-2, with D hard to call. There are 14 residues in the CDR3. V was shortened by 9 bases and J by 5 bases, with 16 bases between the two germline ends. Germline loops: CDR1 SGHTA, CDR2 FQGNSA.

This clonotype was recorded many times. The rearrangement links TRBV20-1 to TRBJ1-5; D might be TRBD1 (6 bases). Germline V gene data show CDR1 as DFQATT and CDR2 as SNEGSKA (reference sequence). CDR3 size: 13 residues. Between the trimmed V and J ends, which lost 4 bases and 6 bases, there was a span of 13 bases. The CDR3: CSATRTAGQPQHF. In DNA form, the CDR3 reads TGCAGTGCTACCCGGACAGCGGGTCAGCCCCAGCATTTT.

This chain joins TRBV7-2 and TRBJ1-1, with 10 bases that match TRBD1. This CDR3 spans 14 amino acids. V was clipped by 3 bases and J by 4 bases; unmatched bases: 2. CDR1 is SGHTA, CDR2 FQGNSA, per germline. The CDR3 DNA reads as TGTGCCAGCAGCTTCCGGACAGGGGGCACTGAAGCTTTCTTT. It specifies CASSFRTGGTEAFF.

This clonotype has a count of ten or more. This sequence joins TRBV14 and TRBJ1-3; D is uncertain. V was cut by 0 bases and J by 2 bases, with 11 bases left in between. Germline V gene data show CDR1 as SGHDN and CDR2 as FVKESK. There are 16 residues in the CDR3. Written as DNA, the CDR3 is TGTGCCAGCAGCCAAGAAGGATTAGAGGCTGGAAACACCATATATTTT. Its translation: CASSQEGLEAGNTIYF.

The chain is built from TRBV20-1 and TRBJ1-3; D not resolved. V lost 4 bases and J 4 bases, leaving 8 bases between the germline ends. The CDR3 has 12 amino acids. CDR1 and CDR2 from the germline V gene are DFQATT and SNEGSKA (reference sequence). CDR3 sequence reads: CSAKYQGNTIYF. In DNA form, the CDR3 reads TGCAGTGCTAAATACCAGGGAAACACCATATATTTT.

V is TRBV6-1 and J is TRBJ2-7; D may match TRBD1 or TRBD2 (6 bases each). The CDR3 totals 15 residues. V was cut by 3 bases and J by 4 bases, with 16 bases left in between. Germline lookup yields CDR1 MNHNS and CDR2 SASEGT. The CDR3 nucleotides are TGTGCCAGCAGTGATTATTGGGGGGCAGGTTACGAGCAGTACTTC. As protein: CASSDYWGAGYEQYF.

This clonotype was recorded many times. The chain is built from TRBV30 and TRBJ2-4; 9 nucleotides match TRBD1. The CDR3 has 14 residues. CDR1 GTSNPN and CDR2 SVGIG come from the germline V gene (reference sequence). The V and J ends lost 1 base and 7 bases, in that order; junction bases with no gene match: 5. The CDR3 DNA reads TGTGCCTGGAGTGGGAGCGGACAGGGGAACATTCAGTACTTC. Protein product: CAWSGSGQGNIQYF.

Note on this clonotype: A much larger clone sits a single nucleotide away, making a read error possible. The CDR3 sequence is CASRRDSDTGYEQCF. CDR3 nucleotides: TGTGCCAGCAGGCGGGACTCCGACACAGGCTACGAGCAGTGCTTC. V and J are TRBV6-1 and TRBJ2-7; tentatively, D is TRBD2 (6 bases). Germline-derived CDR1 and CDR2 are MNHNS and SASEGT. This CDR3 spans 15 amino acids.

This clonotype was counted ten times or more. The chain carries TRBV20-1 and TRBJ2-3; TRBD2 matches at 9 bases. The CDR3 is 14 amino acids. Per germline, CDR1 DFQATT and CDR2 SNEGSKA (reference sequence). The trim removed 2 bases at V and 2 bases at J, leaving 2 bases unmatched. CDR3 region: CSARLAGITDTQYF. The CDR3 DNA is TGCAGTGCTAGACTAGCGGGGATCACAGATACGCAGTATTTT.

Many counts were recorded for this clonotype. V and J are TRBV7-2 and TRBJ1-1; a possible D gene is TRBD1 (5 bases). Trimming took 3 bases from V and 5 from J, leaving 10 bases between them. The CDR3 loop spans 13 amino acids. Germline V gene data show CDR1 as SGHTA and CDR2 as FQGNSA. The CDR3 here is CASSFGGMTEAFF. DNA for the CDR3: TGTGCCAGCAGCTTCGGGGGGATGACTGAAGCTTTCTTT.

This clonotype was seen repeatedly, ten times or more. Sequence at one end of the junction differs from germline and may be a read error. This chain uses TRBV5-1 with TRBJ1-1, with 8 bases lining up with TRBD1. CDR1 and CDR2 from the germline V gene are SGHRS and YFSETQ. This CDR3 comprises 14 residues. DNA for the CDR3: TGTGCCAGCAGCCTCAGACAGGGGAGCACTGAAGCTTTCTTT. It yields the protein CASSLRQGSTEAFF.

As DNA, the CDR3 is TGCAGCGCGCACGACCTCATGAACACTGAAGCTTTCTTT. It codes for CSAHDLMNTEAFF. The chain uses TRBV29-1 and TRBJ1-1; D remains ambiguous. Trimming stripped 7 bases from V and 0 bases from J, with 12 bases between. This CDR3 is built from 13 residues. CDR1 SQVTM and CDR2 ANQGSEA come from the germline V gene.

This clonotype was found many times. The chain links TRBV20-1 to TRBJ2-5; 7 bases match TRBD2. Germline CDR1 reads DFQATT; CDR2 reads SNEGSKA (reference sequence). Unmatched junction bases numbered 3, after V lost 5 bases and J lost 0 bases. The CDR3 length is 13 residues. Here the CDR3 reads CSALLANQETQYF. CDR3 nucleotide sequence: TGCAGTGCTCTACTAGCGAACCAAGAGACCCAGTACTTC.

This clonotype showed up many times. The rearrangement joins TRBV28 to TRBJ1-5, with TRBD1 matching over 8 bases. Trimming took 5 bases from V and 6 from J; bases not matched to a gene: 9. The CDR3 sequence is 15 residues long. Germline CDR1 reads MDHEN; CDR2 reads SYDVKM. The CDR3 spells CASSPPDRAVQPQHF. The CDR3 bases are TGTGCCAGCAGTCCCCCGGACAGGGCGGTTCAGCCCCAGCATTTT.

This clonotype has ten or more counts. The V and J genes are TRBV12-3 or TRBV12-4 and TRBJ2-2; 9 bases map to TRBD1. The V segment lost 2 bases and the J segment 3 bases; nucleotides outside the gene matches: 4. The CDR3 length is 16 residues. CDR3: CASSLMGQGDTGELFF. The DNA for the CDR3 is TGTGCCAGCAGTTTAATGGGACAGGGCGACACCGGGGAGCTGTTTTTT.

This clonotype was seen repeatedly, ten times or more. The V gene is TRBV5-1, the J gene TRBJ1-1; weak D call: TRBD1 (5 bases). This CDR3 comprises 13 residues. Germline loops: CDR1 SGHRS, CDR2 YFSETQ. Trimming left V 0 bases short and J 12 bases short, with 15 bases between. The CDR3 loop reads CASSLEDQGMTFF. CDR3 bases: TGCGCCAGCAGCTTGGAAGACCAGGGTATGACTTTCTTT.

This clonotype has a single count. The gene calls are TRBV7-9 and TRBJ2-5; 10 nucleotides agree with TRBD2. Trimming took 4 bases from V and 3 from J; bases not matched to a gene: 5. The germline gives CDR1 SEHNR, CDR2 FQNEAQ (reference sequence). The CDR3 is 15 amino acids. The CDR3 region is CASSSASGGEETQYF. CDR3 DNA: TGTGCCAGCAGCTCTGCTAGCGGGGGAGAAGAGACCCAGTACTTC. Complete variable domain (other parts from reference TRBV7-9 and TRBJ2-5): DTGVSQNPRHKITKRGQNVTFRCDPISEHNRLYWYRQTLGQGPEFLTYFQNEAQLEKSRLLSDRFSAERPKGSFSTLEIQRTEQGDSAMYLCASSSASGGEETQYFGPGTRLLVL.

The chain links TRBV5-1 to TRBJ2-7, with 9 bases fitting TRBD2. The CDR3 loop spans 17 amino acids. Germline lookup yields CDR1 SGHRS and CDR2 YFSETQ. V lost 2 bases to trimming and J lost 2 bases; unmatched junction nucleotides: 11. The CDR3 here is CASSLHSSGGPPYEQYF. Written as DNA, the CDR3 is TGCGCCAGCAGCTTACATTCAAGCGGGGGGCCCCCCTACGAGCAGTACTTC.

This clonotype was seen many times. The CDR3 DNA reads TGTGCCAGACAAACTACTTGGGACAGGAGATTAAACTATGGCTACACCTTC. It translates to CARQTTWDRRLNYGYTF. The rearrangement uses TRBV19 and TRBJ1-2, with 8 bases matching TRBD1. Germline CDR1 LNHDA, CDR2 SQIVND (reference sequence). The CDR3 covers 17 residues. With 9 bases clipped from V and 2 bases from J, the junction kept 17 bases outside the gene matches.

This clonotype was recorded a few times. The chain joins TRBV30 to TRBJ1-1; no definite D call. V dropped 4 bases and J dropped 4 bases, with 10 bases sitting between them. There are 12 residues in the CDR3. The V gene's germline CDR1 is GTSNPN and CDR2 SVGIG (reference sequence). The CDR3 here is CAWNGWSTEAFF. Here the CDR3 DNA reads TGTGCCTGGAACGGGTGGTCCACTGAAGCTTTCTTT.

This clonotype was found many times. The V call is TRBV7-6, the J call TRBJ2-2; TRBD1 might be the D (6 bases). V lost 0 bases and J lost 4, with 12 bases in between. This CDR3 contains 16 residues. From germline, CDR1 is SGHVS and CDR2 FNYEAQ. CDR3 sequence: CASSLADRSATGELFF. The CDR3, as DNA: TGTGCCAGCAGCTTAGCAGACAGGAGCGCCACCGGGGAGCTGTTTTTT.

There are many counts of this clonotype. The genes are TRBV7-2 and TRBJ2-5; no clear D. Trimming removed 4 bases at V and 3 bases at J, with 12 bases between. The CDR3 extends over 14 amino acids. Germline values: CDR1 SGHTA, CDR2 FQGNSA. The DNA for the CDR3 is TGTGCCAGCAGCTGGCTGGCCTACGAAGAGACCCAGTACTTC. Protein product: CASSWLAYEETQYF.

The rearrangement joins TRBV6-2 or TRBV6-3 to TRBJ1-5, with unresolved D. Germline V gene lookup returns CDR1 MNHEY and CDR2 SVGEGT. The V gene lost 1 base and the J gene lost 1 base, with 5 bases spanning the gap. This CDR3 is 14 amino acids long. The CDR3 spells CASSYFSSNQPQHF. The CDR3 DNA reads TGTGCCAGCAGTTACTTCTCCAGCAATCAGCCCCAGCATTTT.

The CDR3 nucleotides read TGTGCCACCAGGACAGATCAGCCCCAGCATTTT. Its protein is CATRTDQPQHF. The V call is TRBV28, the J call TRBJ1-5; a possible D gene is TRBD1 (6 bases). Germline assignment: CDR1 MDHEN and CDR2 SYDVKM. Trimming cost V 10 bases and J 5 bases, with 9 bases left between them. The CDR3 runs to 11 residues.

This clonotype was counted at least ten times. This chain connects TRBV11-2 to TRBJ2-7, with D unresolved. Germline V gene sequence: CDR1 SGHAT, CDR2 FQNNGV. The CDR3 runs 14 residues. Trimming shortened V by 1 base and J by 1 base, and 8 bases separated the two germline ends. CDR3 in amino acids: CASSLGFGSYEQYF. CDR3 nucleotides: TGTGCCAGCAGCTTAGGGTTCGGATCCTACGAGCAGTACTTC.

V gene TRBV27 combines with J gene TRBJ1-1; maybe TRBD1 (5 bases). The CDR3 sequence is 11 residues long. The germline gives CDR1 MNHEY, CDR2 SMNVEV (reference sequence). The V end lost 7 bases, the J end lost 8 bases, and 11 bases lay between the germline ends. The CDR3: CASNDGGEAFF. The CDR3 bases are TGTGCCAGCAACGACGGGGGAGAAGCTTTCTTT.

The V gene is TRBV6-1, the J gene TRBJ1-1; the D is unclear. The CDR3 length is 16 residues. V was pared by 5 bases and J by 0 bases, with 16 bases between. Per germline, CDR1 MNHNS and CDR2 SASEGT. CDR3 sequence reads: CASSTHGPLLNTEAFF. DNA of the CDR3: TGTGCCAGCAGTACCCATGGTCCCCTTCTGAACACTGAAGCTTTCTTT.

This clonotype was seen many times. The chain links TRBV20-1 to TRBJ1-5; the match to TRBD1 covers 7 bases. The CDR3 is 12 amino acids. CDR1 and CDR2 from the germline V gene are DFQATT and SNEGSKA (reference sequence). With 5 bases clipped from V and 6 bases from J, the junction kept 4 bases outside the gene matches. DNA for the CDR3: TGCAGTGCTGCGACAGGGAGTCAGCCCCAGCATTTT. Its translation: CSAATGSQPQHF.